This T cell receptor (beta chain) was sequenced for a study of blood T cells in healthy people across ages. A second roughly 7 to 12 cycle PCR used barcoded and J-beta primers. TCRdb reprocessed the 5' RACE reads with MiXCR, giving one entry per CDR3 protein. The sample lists over a million distinct CDR3 sequences, about 23% occurring once. The CDR3 extends over 18 amino acids. V lost 0 bases and J 0 bases, leaving 20 bases between the germline ends. Germline V lookup: CDR1 DFQATT, CDR2 SNEGSKA (reference sequence). These same data were also listed under a study on T cells of mothers and their children.

V and J are TRBV20-1 and TRBJ1-1; D not certain. The sequence derives from a girl aged 2 to 9 in good health. The specimen was blood. CDR3 sequence (DNA): TGCAGTGCTAGAGAACAAAGTAACCCGACTTATCTGAACACTGAAGCTTTCTTT. This sequence encodes CSAREQSNPTYLNTEAFF.